Listed below are T cell receptor beta chains from one sample, sequenced in a study of blood T cell repertoires in COVID-19. Here immunoSEQ multiplex PCR was the method, and the copy in TCRdb shows in-frame clones only, minus some. This table has some 150,000 clones, nearly 80% appearing once. The sequencing sample was made of PBMCs or T cells enriched from blood (not recorded which). The receptors here all came from a woman in her forties or fifties who had recovered from COVID-19. Each CDR3 is given with its conserved first and last residue. D genes are given only for firm matches. Size tells how often a clone was seen (once, few, many) or the class of an expanded clone, and some rows leave it out.

size: .
J: TRBJ2-7
D: TRBD2
V: TRBV10-1
CDR3: CASSPGRGGYEQYF
DNA: TGCGCCAGCAGCCCGGGGAGGGGAGGCTACGAGCAGTACTTC

size: .
J: TRBJ1-2
D: .
V: TRBV7-9
CDR3: CVSGAVYGYTF
DNA: TGTGTCAGCGGTGCGGTCTATGGCTACACCTTC

size: .
J: TRBJ2-2
D: .
V: TRBV5-6
CDR3: CASSLWGLYTGELFF
DNA: TGTGCCAGCAGCTTATGGGGGCTGTACACCGGGGAGCTGTTTTTT

size: .
J: TRBJ2-5
D: TRBD1
V: TRBV27
CDR3: CASSPLRDRDQETQYF
DNA: TGTGCCAGCAGTCCCCTCCGGGACAGGGATCAAGAGACCCAGTACTTC

size: .
J: TRBJ1-1
D: TRBD1
V: TRBV9
CDR3: CASSVATGGNTEAFF
DNA: TGTGCCAGCAGCGTAGCTACAGGGGGTAACACTGAAGCTTTCTTT

size: few
J: TRBJ1-6
D: .
V: TRBV27
CDR3: CASSYGERSPLHF
DNA: TGTGCCAGCAGTTATGGGGAGCGTTCACCCCTCCACTTT

size: .
J: TRBJ1-1
D: .
V: TRBV2
CDR3: CASSLDTNTEAFF
DNA: TGTGCCAGCAGTTTGGACACGAACACTGAAGCTTTCTTT

size: .
J: TRBJ1-1
D: TRBD1
V: TRBV5-1
CDR3: CASSSKVPGQTNTEAFF
DNA: TGCGCCAGCAGCTCCAAAGTACCGGGACAGACGAACACTGAAGCTTTCTTT

size: .
J: TRBJ2-7
D: .
V: TRBV18
CDR3: CASSPQLSGEVEQYF
DNA: TGTGCCAGCTCCCCCCAATTGTCGGGAGAGGTCGAGCAGTACTTC

size: .
J: TRBJ2-1
D: .
V: TRBV29-1
CDR3: CSSDGNNEQFF
DNA: TGCAGCTCGGACGGTAACAATGAGCAGTTCTTC